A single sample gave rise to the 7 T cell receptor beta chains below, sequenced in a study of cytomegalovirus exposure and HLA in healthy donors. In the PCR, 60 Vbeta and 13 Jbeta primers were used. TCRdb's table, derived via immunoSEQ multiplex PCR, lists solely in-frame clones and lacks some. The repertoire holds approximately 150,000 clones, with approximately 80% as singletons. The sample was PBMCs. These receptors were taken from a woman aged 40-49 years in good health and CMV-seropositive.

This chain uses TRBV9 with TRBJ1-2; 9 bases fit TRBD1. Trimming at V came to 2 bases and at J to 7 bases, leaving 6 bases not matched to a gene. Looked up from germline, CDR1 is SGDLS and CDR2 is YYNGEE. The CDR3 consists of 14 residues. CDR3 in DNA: TGTGCCAGCAGCGTTAAGACAGGGGGGGGTGGCTACACCTTC. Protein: CASSVKTGGGGYTF.

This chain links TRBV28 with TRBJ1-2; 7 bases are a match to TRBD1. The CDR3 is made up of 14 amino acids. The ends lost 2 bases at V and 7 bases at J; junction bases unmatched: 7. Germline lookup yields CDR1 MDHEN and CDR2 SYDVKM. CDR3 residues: CASSLKRQGSGYTF. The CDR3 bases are TGTGCCAGCAGTTTAAAACGACAGGGCTCTGGCTACACCTTC.

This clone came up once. The CDR3: CASSLAPGGEQFF. The CDR3 nucleotides read TGTGCCAGCAGCTTAGCTCCCGGAGGTGAGCAGTTCTTC. V is TRBV7-9 and J is TRBJ2-1; D is perhaps TRBD2 (5 bases). The germline V gene encodes CDR1 SEHNR and CDR2 FQNEAQ (reference sequence). The germline V and J ends were trimmed by 0 bases and 9 bases, with 9 bases remaining between them. This CDR3 comprises 13 residues.

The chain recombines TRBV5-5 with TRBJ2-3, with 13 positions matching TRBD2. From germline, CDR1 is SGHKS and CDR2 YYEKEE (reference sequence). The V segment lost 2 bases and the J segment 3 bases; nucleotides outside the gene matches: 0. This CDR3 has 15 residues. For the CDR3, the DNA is TGTGCCAGCAGCTTACTAGCGGGAGGGACAGATACGCAGTATTTT. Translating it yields CASSLLAGGTDTQYF. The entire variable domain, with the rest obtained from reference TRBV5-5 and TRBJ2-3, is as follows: DAGVTQSPTHLIKTRGQQVTLRCSPISGHKSVSWYQQVLGQGPQFIFQYYEKEERGRGNFPDRFSARQFPNYSSELNVNALLLGDSALYLCASSLLAGGTDTQYFGPGTRLTVL.

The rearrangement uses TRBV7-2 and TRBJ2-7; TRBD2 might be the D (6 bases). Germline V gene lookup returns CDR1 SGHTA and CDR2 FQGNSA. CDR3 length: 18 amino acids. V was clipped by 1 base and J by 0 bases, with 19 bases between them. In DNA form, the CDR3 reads TGTGCCAGCAGCTTAGGTCGTCTGGCGGGGAAGAGCTCCTACGAGCAGTACTTC. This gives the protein CASSLGRLAGKSSYEQYF.

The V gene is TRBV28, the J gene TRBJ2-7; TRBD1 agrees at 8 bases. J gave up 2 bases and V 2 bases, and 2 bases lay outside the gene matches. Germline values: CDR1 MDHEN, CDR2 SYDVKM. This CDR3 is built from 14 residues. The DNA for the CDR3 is TGTGCCAGCAGTTTAGCACAGGGGGCCTACGAGCAGTACTTC. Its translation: CASSLAQGAYEQYF.

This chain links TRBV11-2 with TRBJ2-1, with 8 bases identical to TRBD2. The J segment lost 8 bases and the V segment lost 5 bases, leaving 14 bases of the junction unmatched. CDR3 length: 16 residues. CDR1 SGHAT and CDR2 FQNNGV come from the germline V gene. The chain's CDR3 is CASSPRTSGGVDEQFF. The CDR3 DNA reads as TGTGCCAGCAGCCCGCGCACTAGCGGCGGGGTGGATGAGCAGTTCTTC.